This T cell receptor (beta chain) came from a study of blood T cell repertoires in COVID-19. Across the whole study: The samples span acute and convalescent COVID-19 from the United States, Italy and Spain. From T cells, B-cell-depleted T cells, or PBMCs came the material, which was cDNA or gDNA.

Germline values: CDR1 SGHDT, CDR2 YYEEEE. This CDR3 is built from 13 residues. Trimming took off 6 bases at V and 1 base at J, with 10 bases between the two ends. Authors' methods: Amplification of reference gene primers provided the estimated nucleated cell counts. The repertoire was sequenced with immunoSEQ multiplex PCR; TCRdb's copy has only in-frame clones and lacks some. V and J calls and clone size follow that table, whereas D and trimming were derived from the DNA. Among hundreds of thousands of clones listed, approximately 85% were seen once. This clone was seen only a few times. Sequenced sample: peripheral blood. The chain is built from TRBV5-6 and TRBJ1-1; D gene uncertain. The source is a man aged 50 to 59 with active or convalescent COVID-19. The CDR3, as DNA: TGTGCCAGCACCTGGGCAGGGAACACTGAAGCTTTCTTT. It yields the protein CASTWAGNTEAFF.